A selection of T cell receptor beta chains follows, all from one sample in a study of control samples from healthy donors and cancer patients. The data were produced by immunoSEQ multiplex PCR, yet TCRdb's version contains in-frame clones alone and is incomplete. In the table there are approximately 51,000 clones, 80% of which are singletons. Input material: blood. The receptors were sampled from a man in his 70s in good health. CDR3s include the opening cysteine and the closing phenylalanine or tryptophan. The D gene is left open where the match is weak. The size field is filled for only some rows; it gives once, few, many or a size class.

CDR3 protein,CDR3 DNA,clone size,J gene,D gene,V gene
CASSFGLAGGPGETQYF,TGTGCCAGCAGCTTCGGTCTAGCGGGAGGGCCAGGAGAGACCCAGTACTTC,NA,TRBJ2-5,TRBD2,TRBV11-3
CASSDSTGDASTEAFF,TGTGCCAGCAGTGACTCGACAGGGGACGCGAGCACTGAAGCTTTCTTT,NA,TRBJ1-1,TRBD1,TRBV6-4
CASSRQRSTDNEQFF,TGCGCCAGCAGTCGACAGAGATCTACGGACAATGAGCAGTTCTTC,NA,TRBJ2-1,NA,TRBV10-2
CASSYSPRVSYNEQFF,TGTGCCAGCAGTTACTCCCCCCGGGTCTCCTACAATGAGCAGTTCTTC,NA,TRBJ2-1,NA,TRBV6-5
CARSGGGQEETQYF,TGCGCCCGCAGCGGGGGGGGCCAGGAAGAGACCCAGTACTTC,few,TRBJ2-5,TRBD2,TRBV5-1
CASSGRVLEDYGYTF,TGTGCCAGCAGCGGGCGGGTCCTGGAAGACTATGGCTACACCTTC,NA,TRBJ1-2,NA,TRBV6-5
CAWSGRNQPQHF,TGTGCCTGGAGTGGCCGGAATCAGCCCCAGCATTTT,NA,TRBJ1-5,NA,TRBV30
CASSKTGNYGYTF,TGTGCCAGTAGTAAAACAGGGAACTATGGCTACACCTTC,NA,TRBJ1-2,NA,TRBV19
CASSPRTSGFISTDTQYF,TGTGCCAGCAGTCCAAGGACTAGCGGGTTCATCAGCACAGATACGCAGTATTTT,NA,TRBJ2-3,TRBD2,TRBV6-6
CASNPRWADKYNEQFF,TGTGCCAGCAACCCCCGGTGGGCGGATAAGTACAATGAGCAGTTCTTC,once,TRBJ2-1,NA,TRBV6-6